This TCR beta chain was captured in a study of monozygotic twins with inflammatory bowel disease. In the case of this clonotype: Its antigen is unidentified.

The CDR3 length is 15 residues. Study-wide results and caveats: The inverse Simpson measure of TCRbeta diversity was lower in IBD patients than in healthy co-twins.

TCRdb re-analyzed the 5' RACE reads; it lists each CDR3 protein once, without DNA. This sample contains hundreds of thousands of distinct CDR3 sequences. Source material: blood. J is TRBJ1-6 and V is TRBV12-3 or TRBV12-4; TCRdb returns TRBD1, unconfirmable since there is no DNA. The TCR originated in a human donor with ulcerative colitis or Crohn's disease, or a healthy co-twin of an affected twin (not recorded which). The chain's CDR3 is CASSPGRGFNSPLHF.